These T cell receptor beta chains were read from a single sample in a study of post-analysis software for immune sequencing data. TCRdb reprocessed the PCR reads with MiXCR, giving one entry per CDR3 protein. The table has fewer than 700,000 distinct CDR3 sequences, around 47% seen once; the top ten hold roughly 1.8%. Sequenced input: blood. These receptors came from a girl aged 10 to 17 with multiple sclerosis. Both conserved end residues are part of each CDR3. D genes are given only for firm matches. The listing skips clone size in some rows; elsewhere it reads once, few, many or a size class.

clone_size j_call v_call d_call cdr3_aa cdr3_nt
- TRBJ1-2 TRBV29-1 - CSVEGTGGFRSYGYTF TGCAGCGTTGAAGGGACTGGGGGGTTCCGTAGCTATGGCTACACCTTC
- TRBJ1-4 TRBV18 TRBD1 CASSPIQGDNEKLFF TGTGCCAGCTCACCAATCCAGGGGGATAATGAAAAACTGTTTTTT
- TRBJ2-7 TRBV7-2 TRBD2 CASSLKTSGGATSYEQYF TGTGCCAGCAGCTTAAAAACTAGCGGGGGGGCCACTTCCTACGAGCAGTACTTC
- TRBJ2-4 TRBV28 TRBD1 CASSSQQGAKNIQYF TGTGCCAGCAGTTCCCAACAGGGGGCCAAAAACATTCAGTACTTC
few TRBJ2-3 TRBV20-1 - CSASDPTKADTQYF TGCAGTGCCTCAGATCCAACGAAGGCAGATACGCAGTATTTT
- TRBJ2-7 TRBV12-3/TRBV12-4 TRBD1 CASSFPGTGGEQYF TGTGCCAGCAGTTTCCCCGGGACAGGGGGCGAGCAGTACTTC
- TRBJ2-3 TRBV7-9 - CASRLAAGSTDTQYF TGTGCCAGCAGGTTAGCGGCGGGGTCGACAGATACGCAGTATTTT
- TRBJ1-1 TRBV4-1 TRBD1 CASSRTGETEAFF TGCGCCAGCAGCCGAACAGGGGAGACTGAAGCTTTCTTT
- TRBJ1-2 TRBV20-1 - CSARDRTLYGYTF TGCAGTGCTAGGGACAGAACCCTCTATGGCTACACCTTC
few TRBJ2-4 TRBV12-3/TRBV12-4 TRBD1 CASSPGQGGNIQYF TGTGCCAGCAGTCCTGGACAGGGAGGAAACATTCAGTACTTC
few TRBJ2-7 TRBV10-3 - CAISRGSIYEQYF TGTGCCATCAGCAGGGGTAGTATCTACGAGCAGTACTTC